These 27 T cell receptor beta chains came from one sample sequenced in a study of blood T cells in healthy people across ages. Together with a sample-barcoded 5' primer, a J-beta primer mix was included in a second PCR lasting about 6 to 11 cycles. MiXCR was run by TCRdb on the 5' RACE reads, yielding one entry per CDR3 protein. The sample contains 1.8 million or so distinct CDR3 sequences, roughly two fifths of which appear only once. The material sequenced was blood. The origin of the receptors is a human donor in good health.

The chain joins TRBV12-3 or TRBV12-4 to TRBJ1-2; the D gene is possibly TRBD1 (6 bases). The CDR3 has 15 residues. V was shortened by 5 bases and J by 7 bases, with 20 bases between the two germline ends. The CDR3 DNA is TGTGCCAGCAGTCAGACAGGTGGGGGTAGTCGTGGCTACACCTTC. Protein sequence: CASSQTGGGSRGYTF.

This clonotype was seen a handful of times. The chain links TRBV20-1 to TRBJ2-3, with TRBD1 matching over 8 bases. There are 15 residues in the CDR3. The germline gives CDR1 DFQATT, CDR2 SNEGSKA (reference sequence). Trimming took 4 bases from V and 3 from J; bases not matched to a gene: 9. The CDR3 DNA reads as TGCAGTGCTATTGAAGGGACAGGACAAACAGATACGCAGTATTTT. The encoded protein is CSAIEGTGQTDTQYF.

Worth noting for this clonotype: One junction end does not reproduce the germline sequence, and a read error may be involved. The V gene is TRBV18, the J gene TRBJ2-1; 7 nucleotides agree with TRBD1. The CDR3 has 14 residues. Per the germline V gene, CDR1 is KGHSH and CDR2 is LQKENI. The DNA for the CDR3 is TGTGCCAGCGCTCGGGACAGACGCTACGATGAGCAGTTCTTC. Translation: CASARDRRYDEQFF.

This chain connects TRBV7-2 to TRBJ2-7; 9 bases align to TRBD2. The CDR3 is 14 amino acids. Germline lookup yields CDR1 SGHTA and CDR2 FQGNSA. V dropped 4 bases and J dropped 12; count of bases not matched to a gene: 13. CDR3 residues: CASSSYSGGETRYF. The CDR3 bases are TGTGCCAGCAGCTCTTATAGCGGGGGAGAGACCCGGTACTTC.

This chain uses TRBV6-5 with TRBJ2-1; TRBD1 aligns across 7 bases. CDR1 and CDR2 (germline): MNHEY, SVGAGI. The CDR3 runs 15 residues. V was clipped by 5 bases and J by 2 bases; unmatched bases: 6. CDR3 in amino acids: CASSTGDSTYNEQFF. DNA for the CDR3: TGTGCCAGCAGTACAGGGGACAGTACCTACAATGAGCAGTTCTTC.

The rearrangement uses TRBV25-1 and TRBJ1-5, with TRBD1 identical over 10 bases. V lost 3 bases and J lost 0; bases outside the gene matches: 11. This CDR3 comprises 19 residues. Germline V CDR1 and CDR2: MGHDK, SYGVNS. CDR3 sequence: CASSEIFGTGVNSNQPQHF. Here the CDR3 DNA reads TGTGCCAGCAGTGAGATATTCGGGACAGGGGTTAATAGCAATCAGCCCCAGCATTTT.

The J gene is TRBJ2-3, the V gene TRBV11-1; a possible D gene is TRBD2 (7 bases). The CDR3 totals 16 residues. Trimming removed 3 bases at V and 5 bases at J, with 18 bases between. Germline V lookup: CDR1 SGHAT, CDR2 FQDESV (reference sequence). CDR3 nucleotide sequence: TGTGCCAGCAGCTTGAACGGGGGGCGCGGGGTAGATACGCAGTATTTT. Amino acids: CASSLNGGRGVDTQYF.

This clonotype showed up just a few times. V is TRBV7-2 and J is TRBJ2-7; possibly TRBD2 for D (6 bases). Germline V gene lookup returns CDR1 SGHTA and CDR2 FQGNSA. This CDR3 is built from 15 residues. V lost 3 bases and J 2 bases, leaving 14 bases between the germline ends. CDR3 in amino acids: CASSFSPGEAYEQYF. CDR3 nucleotides: TGTGCCAGCAGCTTTTCTCCGGGAGAGGCCTACGAGCAGTACTTC.

The gene calls are TRBV4-1 and TRBJ2-3; 7 bases fit TRBD1. V shed 4 bases and J 5 bases; nucleotides not matched to a gene: 18. Germline CDR1 MGHRA, CDR2 YSYEKL. The CDR3 is 18 amino acids. The CDR3 DNA follows: TGCGCCAGCAGCCTCTTAGGGAAGACAGGGAAGCTTCAAGATACGCAGTATTTT. Amino acid sequence: CASSLLGKTGKLQDTQYF.

In its sample, this clonotype was seen many times. This chain joins TRBV29-1 and TRBJ2-3; 7 bases line up with TRBD1. The junction had 8 bases not matched to a gene; V was cut back by 3 bases and J by 2 bases. CDR3 length: 15 residues. Germline-derived CDR1 and CDR2 are SQVTM and ANQGSEA. The CDR3: CSVETSGGSTDTQYF. Written as DNA, the CDR3 is TGCAGCGTTGAGACGTCAGGGGGATCCACAGATACGCAGTATTTT.

This chain connects TRBV7-8 to TRBJ1-2, with D possibly matching TRBD1 (6 bases). Germline-derived CDR1 and CDR2 are SGHVS and FQNEAQ. Trimming removed 1 base at V and 3 bases at J, with 12 bases between. The CDR3 is made up of 15 amino acids. Written as DNA, the CDR3 is TGTGCCAGCAGCTTAGAAGGGACACCCTACTATGGCTACACCTTC. Its translation is CASSLEGTPYYGYTF.

V and J are TRBV7-8 and TRBJ2-7, with D possibly called TRBD1 or TRBD2 (5 bases each). The CDR3 is 13 residues long. Between the trimmed V and J ends, which lost 5 bases and 3 bases, there was a span of 11 bases. Germline loops: CDR1 SGHVS, CDR2 FQNEAQ. The CDR3 region has the DNA TGTGCCAGCAGCCACTTGGGGGTCTACGAGCAGTACTTC. Translation: CASSHLGVYEQYF.

There are a few counts of this clonotype. This could be a read error, since a much larger clone is one nucleotide away. The chain combines TRBV14 with TRBJ2-3, with unresolved D. Germline CDR1 is SGHDN and CDR2 is FVKESK. The CDR3 is 12 residues long. V lost 2 bases to trimming and J lost 2 bases, with 2 bases between them. CDR3 protein: CASSQLTDTQYF. The CDR3, as DNA: TGTGCCAGCAGCCAACTCACAGATACGCAGTATTTT.

The gene calls are TRBV5-1 and TRBJ2-1; 9 bases match TRBD1. V lost 2 bases, J lost 0 bases, and 9 bases stayed unmatched. The CDR3 loop spans 18 amino acids. Germline CDR1 is SGHRS and CDR2 is YFSETQ. The CDR3 sequence: CASSLDRGYLSSYNEQFF. In DNA form, the CDR3 reads TGCGCCAGCAGCTTAGACAGGGGGTACCTGAGCTCCTACAATGAGCAGTTCTTC.

V is TRBV20-1 and J is TRBJ1-2; D is possibly TRBD1 (5 bases). The CDR3 length is 12 residues. Trimming cost V 3 bases and J 6 bases, with 11 bases left between them. Germline lookup yields CDR1 DFQATT and CDR2 SNEGSKA (reference sequence). The CDR3 spells CSASLGEHGYTF. In nucleotides, the CDR3 is TGCAGTGCTAGTTTGGGGGAGCATGGCTACACCTTC.

This clonotype was seen a few times. This chain uses TRBV28 with TRBJ2-4, with 8 bases matching TRBD1. TRBJ2-7 explains the end of the DNA better; the J call may be wrong. Germline CDR1 is MDHEN and CDR2 is SYDVKM. The CDR3 length is 17 residues. The CDR3 bases are TGTGCCAGCAGTTTAGGTCCTTCGGGACAGGACGCCTACGAGCAGTACTTC. Encoded protein: CASSLGPSGQDAYEQYF.

CDR3: CAIMETGNTEAFF. The CDR3 nucleotides are TGTGCCATCATGGAGACAGGGAACACTGAAGCTTTCTTT. The V gene is TRBV10-3, the J gene TRBJ1-1, with TRBD1 as a possible D gene (6 bases). CDR1 is ENHRY, CDR2 SYGVKD, per germline. This CDR3 region has 13 residues. The V gene lost 7 bases and the J gene lost 1 base, with 10 bases spanning the gap.

The gene calls are TRBV7-8 and TRBJ2-1; 12 nucleotides agree with TRBD2. The junction had 6 bases not matched to a gene; V was cut back by 5 bases and J by 7 bases. The CDR3 length is 15 residues. Germline V gives CDR1 SGHVS, CDR2 FQNEAQ. The DNA of the CDR3 is TGTGCCAGCAGCCACACTAGCGGGGGGAGTAATGAGCAGTTCTTC. It codes for CASSHTSGGSNEQFF.

This clonotype was seen only a few times. This chain uses TRBV29-1 with TRBJ2-7; D gene unclear. The germline CDR1 and CDR2 sequences are SQVTM and ANQGSEA. Trimming cost V 1 base and J 2 bases, with 12 bases left between them. This CDR3 has 14 residues. The CDR3 reads CSVEGAGGPYEQYF. In nucleotides, the CDR3 is TGCAGCGTTGAAGGCGCTGGCGGTCCCTACGAGCAGTACTTC.

Here the CDR3 reads CASSSFAGSNYEQYF. The DNA for the CDR3 is TGTGCCAGCAGCTCCTTCGCCGGGTCTAACTACGAGCAGTACTTC. The chain couples TRBV7-2 to TRBJ2-7; D is unclear. V lost 4 bases, J lost 3 bases, and 16 bases lay in between. The CDR3 runs to 15 residues. Germline loops: CDR1 SGHTA, CDR2 FQGNSA.

This chain joins TRBV30 and TRBJ1-3; D ambiguous. Between the trimmed V and J ends, which lost 0 bases and 0 bases, there was a span of 6 bases. Germline values: CDR1 GTSNPN, CDR2 SVGIG (reference sequence). The CDR3 contains 14 residues. Written as DNA, the CDR3 is TGTGCCTGGAGTGTAGGTTCCTCTGGAAACACCATATATTTT. Translation: CAWSVGSSGNTIYF.

V is TRBV6-2 or TRBV6-3 and J is TRBJ1-2, with a possible D match to TRBD1 (5 bases). The CDR3 extends over 17 amino acids. Trimming stripped 5 bases from V and 3 bases from J, with 22 bases between. CDR1 is MNHEY and CDR2 is SVGEGT in the germline V gene. CDR3 loop: CASSNQEGEGLDYGYTF. CDR3 nucleotides: TGTGCCAGCAGTAACCAGGAAGGGGAGGGTCTGGACTATGGCTACACCTTC.

Here the CDR3 DNA reads TGCAGTGCTAGAGGCAGACACTATGGCTACACCTTC. Its translation: CSARGRHYGYTF. The V and J genes are TRBV20-1 and TRBJ1-2; no reliable D call. Trimming stripped 1 base from V and 3 bases from J, with 6 bases between. Germline CDR1 is DFQATT and CDR2 is SNEGSKA (reference sequence). CDR3 length equals 12 residues.

The rearrangement links TRBV29-1 to TRBJ1-2, with D perhaps matching TRBD1 (5 bases). V was trimmed by 2 bases and J by 6 bases, leaving 13 bases between them. This CDR3 spans 13 amino acids. Germline V gives CDR1 SQVTM, CDR2 ANQGSEA. The CDR3, as DNA: TGCAGCGTTGAAAAATTGCTCAGGGATGGCTACACCTTC. Its protein is CSVEKLLRDGYTF.

At least ten counts were recorded for this clonotype. V usage is TRBV20-1 and J usage is TRBJ1-2; the match to TRBD1 covers 9 bases. In germline, CDR1 is DFQATT, CDR2 SNEGSKA (reference sequence). This CDR3 comprises 13 residues. The CDR3 is CSARDREGYGYTF. In DNA form, the CDR3 reads TGCAGCGCAAGGGACAGGGAGGGCTATGGCTACACCTTC.

As to this clonotype: The junction does not match germline at one end; this may be a read error. The chain is built from TRBV7-2 and TRBJ1-2; TRBD1 matches 7 bases. The CDR3 length is 14 residues. Germline loops: CDR1 SGHTA, CDR2 FQGNSA. The CDR3 coding sequence is TGTGCCAGCGGCTTAGGTCGGACAGGCTATGGCTACACCTTC. It is translated as CASGLGRTGYGYTF.

This clonotype was found many times. The genes are TRBV4-2 and TRBJ2-3; D is unresolved. From germline, CDR1 is LGHNA and CDR2 YNFKEQ. The CDR3 loop spans 16 amino acids. V lost 7 bases and J 2 bases, leaving 19 bases between the germline ends. The CDR3 here is CASKAEPGHDTDTQYF. The CDR3 nucleotides read TGTGCCAGCAAGGCCGAGCCGGGCCATGACACAGATACGCAGTATTTT.